The T cell receptor beta chain described here comes from a study of radiotherapy plus CTLA-4 blockade in lung cancer. The wider study: Patients showed objective responses in 18% of cases, and disease control was achieved by under 35%.

Clones were sequenced by immunoSEQ multiplex PCR, and TCRdb holds only the in-frame ones, with some missing. The sample carries about 120,000 clones, just under 90% recorded once. The CDR3 runs to 14 residues. Trimming pared 0 bases from V and 4 bases from J, leaving 12 bases between. Germline CDR1 GTSNPN, CDR2 SVGIG (reference sequence). On this clone itself: No antigen is known for it.

Regarding the study as a whole: The best predictor of response was reported to be early blood T cell clone dynamics, with interferon-beta.

The TCR comes from a human donor with non-small cell lung cancer that progressed on radiotherapy plus ipilimumab. The material was peripheral blood, obtained from a patient treated with radiotherapy plus ipilimumab. The chain links TRBV30 to TRBJ1-1; D gene ambiguous. The CDR3 sequence is CAWSVLQRGTEAFF. The CDR3 region has the DNA TGTGCCTGGAGTGTACTCCAGCGGGGCACTGAAGCTTTCTTT.